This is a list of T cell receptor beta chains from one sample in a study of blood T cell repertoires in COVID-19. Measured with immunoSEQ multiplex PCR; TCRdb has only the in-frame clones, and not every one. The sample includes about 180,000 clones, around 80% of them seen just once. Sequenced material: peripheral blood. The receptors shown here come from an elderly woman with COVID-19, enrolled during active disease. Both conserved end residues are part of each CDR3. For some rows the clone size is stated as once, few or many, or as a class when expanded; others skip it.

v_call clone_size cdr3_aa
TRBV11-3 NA CASSQRGSTGELFF
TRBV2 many CASSELQGAPYEQYF
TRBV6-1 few CASSERWDRPGYTF
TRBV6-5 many CASSYLPGGTEAFF
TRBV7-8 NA CASSSTGTGEGYTF
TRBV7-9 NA CASGGLAGADEQFF
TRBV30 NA CAWSLPYTEAFF
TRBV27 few CASSLSGLPSDEQYF
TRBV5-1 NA CASSLESGAGNTIYF
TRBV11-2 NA CASSLDAGWNTEAFF
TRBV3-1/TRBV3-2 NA CASSQVWGLISGAQYF
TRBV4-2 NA CASSPRAAGNTEAFF
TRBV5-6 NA CASSPPWTGSSYEQYF
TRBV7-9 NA CASSPRQGSYGYTF
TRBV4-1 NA CASSQAGPGHTEAFF
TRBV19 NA CASSITAGVTYEQYF
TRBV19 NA CASSVGTDEKLFF
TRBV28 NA CASSSEWYEQYF
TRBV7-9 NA CASSLDRTGANTEAFF
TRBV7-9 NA CASSLAQGVGQPQHF
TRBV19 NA CASSTGQGFYSNQPQHF
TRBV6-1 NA CASSEAQSGGQYGYTF